These 29 T cell receptor beta chains originate from one sample sequenced in a study of CD8 T cells in ankylosing spondylitis (dated 2017 in TCRdb). Beyond this particular receptor, the publication reports: Blood from ankylosing spondylitis patients appeared to be characterized by a TCR beta motif made up of under ten highly homologous amino acid variants.

Antigen specificity for these receptors is unknown. Library method: 5' RACE. Sequencing took place on an Illumina HiSeq 2500. Using fastp trimming at Q25 and MiXCR clonotype assembly, TCRdb reanalyzed the public sequencing data and kept in-frame beta chains. Rows are unified per CDR3 protein, each entry keeping the most common DNA and genes. The sample table records some 330,000 distinct CDR3 sequences; roughly 8% of these occur just once. The top ten hold roughly 15% of the sample. Sequenced: blood, either unsorted or a sorted T cell fraction (not recorded which). The receptors stem from a male donor with ankylosing spondylitis.

This clonotype was seen ten or more times. The chain links TRBV5-1 to TRBJ1-1; the D is unclear. Germline V gives CDR1 SGHRS, CDR2 YFSETQ. This CDR3 region has 13 residues. V lost 1 base and J 4 bases, leaving 8 bases between the germline ends. In DNA form, the CDR3 reads TGCGCCAGCAGCTTGAGCAGGTCCACTGAAGCTTTCTTT. This encodes CASSLSRSTEAFF.

Ten or more counts support this clonotype. This chain uses TRBV5-1 with TRBJ2-2; weak D call: TRBD2 (6 bases). The CDR3 runs to 14 residues. V was trimmed by 6 bases and J by 6 bases, leaving 15 bases between them. Germline V lookup: CDR1 SGHRS, CDR2 YFSETQ. The CDR3 sequence: CASNSPGEAGELFF. Written as DNA, the CDR3 is TGCGCCAGCAATAGTCCGGGAGAGGCCGGGGAGCTGTTTTTT. The whole variable domain, remainder taken from reference TRBV5-1 and TRBJ2-2, is KAGVTQTPRYLIKTRGQQVTLSCSPISGHRSVSWYQQTPGQGLQFLFEYFSETQRNKGNFPGRFSGRQFSNSRSEMNVSTLELGDSALYLCASNSPGEAGELFFGEGSRLTVL.

V and J are TRBV10-2 and TRBJ1-1; tentative D call: TRBD1 (6 bases). With 5 bases removed from V and 5 bases from J, the gap between germline ends came to 15 bases. This CDR3 contains 14 residues. The germline CDR1 and CDR2 sequences are WSHSY and SAAADI. DNA of the CDR3: TGCGCCAGCAGTTCACAGGGCTTGGGGACTGAAGCTTTCTTT. The encoded protein is CASSSQGLGTEAFF.

The table lists this clonotype with a few counts. The chain combines TRBV10-3 with TRBJ2-2, with 8 bases that match TRBD1. Unmatched junction bases numbered 6, after V lost 8 bases and J lost 4 bases. CDR1 ENHRY and CDR2 SYGVKD come from the germline V gene. This CDR3 has 14 amino acids. This CDR3 is CAIRGQAGTGELFF. CDR3 DNA: TGTGCCATCCGGGGACAGGCGGGCACCGGGGAGCTGTTTTTT.

This clonotype was picked up many times. The J gene is TRBJ2-7, the V gene TRBV14; 11 bases are shared with TRBD1. The germline CDR1 and CDR2 sequences are SGHDN and FVKESK. The CDR3 runs 17 residues. Trimming at V came to 3 bases and at J to 5 bases, leaving 12 bases not matched to a gene. CDR3 sequence: CASSHTRQGQGVHEQYF. The CDR3 DNA sequence: TGTGCCAGCAGCCACACGCGTCAGGGACAGGGGGTCCACGAGCAGTACTTC. Complete variable domain (other parts from reference TRBV14 and TRBJ2-7): EAGVTQFPSHSVIEKGQTVTLRCDPISGHDNLYWYRRVMGKEIKFLLHFVKESKQDESGMPNNRFLAERTGGTYSTLKVQPAELEDSGVYFCASSHTRQGQGVHEQYFGPGTRLTVT.

This clonotype was observed at least ten times. The CDR3 spells CASSSDRGYSYEQYF. For the CDR3, the DNA is TGTGCCAGCAGTTCAGACAGGGGGTATTCCTACGAGCAGTACTTC. The chain is built from TRBV27 and TRBJ2-7, with 9 bases fitting TRBD1. The CDR3 is 15 residues long. The germline gives CDR1 MNHEY, CDR2 SMNVEV (reference sequence). J lost 1 base, V lost 4 bases, and 5 bases had no gene match.

The V call is TRBV5-1, the J call TRBJ2-3; 7 bases match TRBD2. V gave up 4 bases and J gave up 3 bases; unmatched junction bases: 8. The CDR3 has 15 residues. CDR1 SGHRS and CDR2 YFSETQ come from the germline V gene. CDR3 in amino acids: CASSGTSEGTDTQYF. CDR3 nucleotide sequence: TGCGCCAGCAGCGGCACTAGCGAGGGTACAGATACGCAGTATTTT.

This clonotype was counted a few times. The chain carries TRBV12-3 or TRBV12-4 and TRBJ2-3, with D perhaps TRBD1 or TRBD2 (5 bases each). This CDR3 is 15 amino acids long. V was pared by 3 bases and J by 3 bases, with 13 bases between. In nucleotides, the CDR3 is TGTGCCAGCAGTTTTGGGACCGCCGGTACAGATACGCAGTATTTT. It yields the protein CASSFGTAGTDTQYF.

J is TRBJ1-5 and V is TRBV7-8, with 9 bases matching TRBD1. The CDR3 runs to 15 residues. CDR1 is SGHVS, CDR2 FQNEAQ, per germline. The J segment lost 6 bases and the V segment lost 5 bases, leaving 8 bases of the junction unmatched. The CDR3 sequence is CASSPPGQGVQPQHF. Here the CDR3 DNA reads TGTGCCAGCAGCCCGCCGGGACAGGGTGTTCAGCCCCAGCATTTT.

This clonotype was found a few times. The chain uses TRBV10-3 and TRBJ1-1; D perhaps matches TRBD1 (5 bases). There are 14 residues in the CDR3. Germline V gives CDR1 ENHRY, CDR2 SYGVKD. V was shortened by 7 bases and J by 5 bases, with 17 bases between the two germline ends. CDR3 amino acids: CAINRDARGTEAFF. The CDR3 nucleotides read TGTGCCATCAACCGGGACGCTCGGGGAACTGAAGCTTTCTTT.

This clonotype was recorded a few times. The genes are TRBV6-2 or TRBV6-3 and TRBJ2-7, with 8 bases aligning to TRBD2. With 6 bases clipped from V and 0 bases from J, the junction kept 16 bases outside the gene matches. The CDR3 loop spans 18 amino acids. The V gene's germline CDR1 is MNHEY and CDR2 SVGEGT. The CDR3 DNA reads as TGTGCCAGCAGCCCTCAATTGTACAGCGGGAGTCTCTCCTACGAGCAGTACTTC. Protein sequence: CASSPQLYSGSLSYEQYF.

The V call is TRBV6-4, the J call TRBJ1-2, with D maybe TRBD1 (5 bases). The CDR3 sequence is 17 residues long. V shed 3 bases and J shed 0 bases, with 17 bases lying between them. The germline V gene encodes CDR1 MRHNA and CDR2 SNTAGT. The CDR3 DNA follows: TGTGCCAGCAGTGAAACATTCGGGGACCGCGCTAACTATGGCTACACCTTC. The encoded protein is CASSETFGDRANYGYTF.

CDR3 loop: CASSLLRTGILETQYF. The CDR3 bases are TGTGCCAGCAGTTTACTTCGCACAGGGATATTGGAGACCCAGTACTTC. This sequence joins TRBV28 and TRBJ2-5, with TRBD1 as a possible D gene (6 bases). The CDR3 contains 16 residues. Germline CDR1 is MDHEN and CDR2 is SYDVKM. V dropped 2 bases and J dropped 5 bases, with 18 bases sitting between them.

This chain joins TRBV12-3 or TRBV12-4 and TRBJ2-5; D call uncertain. V lost 0 bases and J lost 5, with 4 bases in between. CDR3 length: 12 residues. The CDR3 spells CASSLAPETQYF. The CDR3 DNA sequence: TGTGCCAGCAGTTTAGCGCCGGAGACCCAGTACTTC.

This chain connects TRBV10-1 to TRBJ2-6; no definite D call. Trimming removed 3 bases from V and 0 bases from J, with 3 bases in between. This CDR3 has 14 residues. CDR1 is WNHNN, CDR2 SYGVQD, per germline (reference sequence). In DNA, the CDR3 is TGCGCCAGCAGTGAAGGCTCTGGGGCCAACGTCCTGACTTTC. The encoded protein is CASSEGSGANVLTF.

The V call is TRBV18, the J call TRBJ2-1; D is ambiguous. Trimming stripped 6 bases from V and 8 bases from J, with 20 bases between. Germline values: CDR1 KGHSH, CDR2 LQKENI. This CDR3 comprises 15 residues. CDR3 protein: CASSPSGPLGDEQFF. The CDR3 DNA follows: TGTGCCAGCTCGCCCTCCGGGCCTCTAGGCGATGAGCAGTTCTTC.

This clonotype was seen a handful of times. The chain combines TRBV29-1 with TRBJ1-6; TRBD1 might be the D (5 bases). V lost 6 bases and J 14 bases, leaving 17 bases between the germline ends. Germline loops: CDR1 SQVTM, CDR2 ANQGSEA. This CDR3 contains 12 residues. CDR3 residues: CSVDAGGSSLHF. DNA for the CDR3: TGCAGCGTCGATGCTGGGGGGTCATCCCTCCACTTT.

There are many counts of this clonotype. This chain uses TRBV12-3 or TRBV12-4 with TRBJ1-1, with TRBD1 matching over 8 bases. The CDR3 length is 16 residues. V was clipped by 8 bases and J by 6 bases; unmatched bases: 17. In nucleotides, the CDR3 is TGTGCCAGCCGCTGGGCAGGGGGCGCGTTAGTAGCTGAAGCTTTCTTT. It specifies CASRWAGGALVAEAFF.

V usage is TRBV12-3 or TRBV12-4 and J usage is TRBJ1-2, with D possibly matching TRBD1 (5 bases). With 8 bases removed from V and 7 bases from J, the gap between germline ends came to 20 bases. The CDR3 has 14 amino acids. The CDR3 sequence: CASYRQGLGRGYTF. In DNA form, the CDR3 reads TGTGCCAGCTACCGTCAGGGACTCGGACGTGGCTACACCTTC.

The chain joins TRBV12-3 or TRBV12-4 to TRBJ2-3, with 7 bases identical to TRBD1. Trimming removed 5 bases from V and 5 bases from J; junction bases left unmatched: 7. The CDR3 spans 14 residues. CDR3 protein: CASSGTALRDTQYF. As DNA, the CDR3 is TGTGCCAGCAGTGGGACAGCCCTTCGAGATACGCAGTATTTT.

The sample holds many counts of this clonotype. The chain recombines TRBV6-5 with TRBJ2-3; the D is unclear. V lost 0 bases and J 0 bases, leaving 16 bases between the germline ends. Germline V CDR1 and CDR2: MNHEY, SVGAGI. The CDR3 spans 18 residues. Written as DNA, the CDR3 is TGTGCCAGCAGTTACTCCGAGCCCCGGGTCCTTAGCACAGATACGCAGTATTTT. Translation: CASSYSEPRVLSTDTQYF.

This clonotype was seen a few times. The gene calls are TRBV5-1 and TRBJ1-2, with a possible D match to TRBD1 (5 bases). Germline-derived CDR1 and CDR2 are SGHRS and YFSETQ. V lost 4 bases and J lost 2, with 9 bases in between. This CDR3 region has 13 residues. CDR3 in DNA: TGCGCCAGCAGCGACGGGACGAACTATGGCTACACCTTC. It yields the protein CASSDGTNYGYTF.

This clonotype was seen repeatedly, ten times or more. The rearrangement joins TRBV4-3 to TRBJ1-3; tentatively, D is TRBD1 (5 bases). Germline lookup yields CDR1 LGHNA and CDR2 YSLEER. The CDR3 loop spans 18 amino acids. Trimming removed 3 bases from V and 0 bases from J, with 18 bases in between. CDR3 amino acids: CASSHPRRGLSSGNTIYF. CDR3 sequence (DNA): TGCGCCAGCAGCCACCCCAGGAGGGGTCTGAGCTCTGGAAACACCATATATTTT.

This clonotype has at least ten counts. The J gene is TRBJ1-5, the V gene TRBV12-3 or TRBV12-4; D is perhaps TRBD1 (5 bases). This CDR3 has 14 residues. Trimming pared 2 bases from V and 7 bases from J, leaving 12 bases between. In DNA form, the CDR3 reads TGTGCCAGCAGTTTAACGATCGGGGGACAGCCCCAGCATTTT. Its protein product is CASSLTIGGQPQHF.

This clonotype has more than one count but fewer than ten. The chain is built from TRBV27 and TRBJ2-3; maybe TRBD2 (6 bases). V lost 5 bases, J lost 3 bases, and 15 bases lay in between. Per germline, CDR1 MNHEY and CDR2 SMNVEV (reference sequence). The CDR3 contains 15 residues. CDR3 loop: CASSPLGGETDTQYF. CDR3 nucleotides: TGTGCCAGCAGTCCCTTGGGGGGAGAGACAGATACGCAGTATTTT.

This chain joins TRBV4-2 and TRBJ2-7; a weak D match, TRBD1 (6 bases). The germline V and J ends were trimmed by 3 bases and 0 bases, with 15 bases remaining between them. This CDR3 has 16 residues. CDR1 and CDR2 from the germline V gene are LGHNA and YNFKEQ. In DNA, the CDR3 is TGTGCCAGCAGCCAGCTGACCTACAGGGACTCCTACGAGCAGTACTTC. Translated: CASSQLTYRDSYEQYF.

The V gene is TRBV20-1, the J gene TRBJ1-5, with a weak D call TRBD1 (5 bases). Germline values: CDR1 DFQATT, CDR2 SNEGSKA (reference sequence). The CDR3 length is 14 residues. V shed 7 bases and J shed 3 bases, with 16 bases lying between them. Here the CDR3 reads CSVRGSGNNQPQHF. Here the CDR3 DNA reads TGCAGTGTTAGGGGATCCGGTAACAATCAGCCCCAGCATTTT.

This clonotype was counted only a few times. This rearrangement joins TRBV6-2 or TRBV6-3 to TRBJ2-1, with TRBD1 matching 7 bases. The CDR3 consists of 16 residues. Unmatched junction bases numbered 14, after V lost 5 bases and J lost 7 bases. The germline CDR1 and CDR2 sequences are MNHEY and SVGEGT. CDR3 sequence reads: CASSRGTVWEGNEQFF. CDR3 nucleotide sequence: TGTGCCAGCAGTAGGGGGACAGTTTGGGAAGGGAATGAGCAGTTCTTC.

The table lists this clonotype with many counts. This sequence joins TRBV12-3 or TRBV12-4 and TRBJ2-1; 10 nucleotides align to TRBD2. V was pared by 1 base and J by 6 bases, with 0 bases of the junction left unmatched. This CDR3 has 14 residues. The CDR3 sequence is CASSLGTSGNEQFF. The CDR3 DNA sequence: TGTGCCAGCAGTTTAGGGACTAGCGGCAATGAGCAGTTCTTC.